This section outlines one T cell receptor (beta chain) sequence together with its context. Its target is unknown. V was clipped by 3 bases and J by 6 bases; unmatched bases: 5. The length of the CDR3 is 14 residues. Germline V gives CDR1 SGHKS, CDR2 YYEKEE (reference sequence). Samples were taken several times over chemoradiotherapy. Generated by immunoSEQ multiplex PCR, the TCRdb table keeps only in-frame clones and is missing some. This sample has approximately 12,000 clones, with around 84% found just once. This entry is derived from a study of chemoradiotherapy in HPV16-positive cancers. Regarding the study as a whole: The functional HPV-specific definition rests on just a couple of HPV16-positive patients. HPV-responsive T-cell expansion during chemoradiotherapy was linked to improved recurrence-free survival in HPV16-positive patients. Candidate HPV-specific clones and E7-related TCR motifs grew in tumor during treatment.

The V call is TRBV5-5, the J call TRBJ2-3; 9 bases are a match to TRBD2. The sample was blood, taken from a patient who underwent chemoradiotherapy. The clonotype originates from a human donor with HPV-associated anogenital cancer. The CDR3 sequence: CASSSGTSYDTQYF. Written as DNA, the CDR3 is TGTGCCAGCAGCTCCGGGACTAGCTACGATACGCAGTATTTT.